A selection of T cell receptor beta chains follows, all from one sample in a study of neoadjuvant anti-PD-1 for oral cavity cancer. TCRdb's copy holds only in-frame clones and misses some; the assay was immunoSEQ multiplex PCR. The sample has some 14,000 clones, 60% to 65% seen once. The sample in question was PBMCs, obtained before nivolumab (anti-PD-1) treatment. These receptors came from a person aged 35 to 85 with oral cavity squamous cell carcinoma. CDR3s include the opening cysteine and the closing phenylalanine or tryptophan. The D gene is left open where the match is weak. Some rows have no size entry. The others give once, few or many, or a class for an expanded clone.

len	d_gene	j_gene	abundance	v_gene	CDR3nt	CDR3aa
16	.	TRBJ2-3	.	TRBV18	TGTGCCAGCTCACCACCGGGGACTGCCGACACAGATACGCAGTATTTT	CASSPPGTADTDTQYF
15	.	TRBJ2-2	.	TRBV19	TGTGCCAGTAGTACCTCCGGGATCACCACCGGGGAGCTGTTTTTT	CASSTSGITTGELFF
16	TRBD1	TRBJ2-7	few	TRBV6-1	TGTGCCAGCAGTGAACCTTTCGGGACAGCCTCCTACGAGCAGTACTTC	CASSEPFGTASYEQYF
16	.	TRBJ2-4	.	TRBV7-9	TGTGCCAGCAGCTCCGGGGGACAGATAGCCAAAAACATTCAGTACTTC	CASSSGGQIAKNIQYF
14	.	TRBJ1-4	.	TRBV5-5	TGTGCCAGCAGCTTGGTGCCTGGTAATGAAAAACTGTTTTTT	CASSLVPGNEKLFF
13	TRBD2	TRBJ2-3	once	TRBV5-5	TGTGCCAGCGAAACTAGCGGCACAGATACGCAGTATTTT	CASETSGTDTQYF
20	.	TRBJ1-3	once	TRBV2	TGTGCCAGCTTCGGACCGGAGACCCACGCCCTCAGGCCCACTGGAAACACCATATATTTT	CASFGPETHALRPTGNTIYF
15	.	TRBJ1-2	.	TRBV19	TGTGCCACTATCCCTTCCGGGGGGCTGGACTATGGCTACACCTTC	CATIPSGGLDYGYTF
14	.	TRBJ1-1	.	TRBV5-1	TGCGCCAGCAGCTTGAAACCCGAGAACACTGAAGCTTTCTTT	CASSLKPENTEAFF
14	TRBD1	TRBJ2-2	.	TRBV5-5	TGTGCCACCAGGGACAGGTCGAACACCGGGGAGCTGTTTTTT	CATRDRSNTGELFF
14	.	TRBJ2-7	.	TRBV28	TGTGCCAGCAGGGCGGCCAACAGGGTCCGCGAGCAGTACTTC	CASRAANRVREQYF
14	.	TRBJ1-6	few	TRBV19	TGTGCCAGTAGTCGGGACGGCCGAGGCTCACCCCTCCACTTT	CASSRDGRGSPLHF
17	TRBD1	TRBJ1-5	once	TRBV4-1	TGCGCCAGCAGCCAAGCAGAAACCGGGACAGGTAATCAGCCCCAGCATTTT	CASSQAETGTGNQPQHF
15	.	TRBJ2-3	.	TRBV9	TGTGCCAGCAGCGTAAAGGCAAGTATCACAGATACGCAGTATTTT	CASSVKASITDTQYF
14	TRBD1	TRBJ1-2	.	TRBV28	TGTGCCAGCAGAACGGGACAGTCTTCGTATGGCTACACCTTC	CASRTGQSSYGYTF